These T cell receptor beta chains were read from a single sample in a study of beta chain features in type 1 diabetes. Clones were read by immunoSEQ multiplex PCR, and TCRdb kept only the in-frame ones, dropping some. The sample comprises 450,000 or so clones, about an eighth of which are singletons, and over 0.035% rests with the top ten. The source material was naive CD4+ T cells from blood. The receptor source for this set is a woman younger than 30 in good health. Both conserved end residues are part of each CDR3. The D gene is left open where the match is weak. The size of a clone is reported for some rows only, either as once, few or many, or as a class for expanded clones.

D,J,V,size,DNA,CDR3
TRBD1,TRBJ2-7,TRBV30,NA,TGTGCCTGGAGACCGGGACAGGGGATCTACGAGCAGTACTTC,CAWRPGQGIYEQYF
NA,TRBJ1-2,TRBV27,few,TGTGCCAGCAGTTGGGACCCAAGGAGGGGTGGCTACACCTTC,CASSWDPRRGGYTF
NA,TRBJ2-3,TRBV7-2,NA,TGTGCCAGCAGTGGGCCTGTCACAGATACGCAGTATTTT,CASSGPVTDTQYF
NA,TRBJ2-1,TRBV15,NA,TGTGCCACCAGCAGAGAGGTCGGTCGCCCCCGGGTCAATGAGCAGTTCTTC,CATSREVGRPRVNEQFF
TRBD1,TRBJ1-5,TRBV9,NA,TGTGCCAGCAGCGGACAGGGGTGGCGAGGTCAGCCCCAGCATTTT,CASSGQGWRGQPQHF
NA,TRBJ2-1,TRBV7-2,few,TGTGCCAGCAGCTTAATATACAATGAGCAGTTCTTC,CASSLIYNEQFF
TRBD1,TRBJ2-3,TRBV29-1,NA,TGCAGCGTTGTACGGGACAGACGAGATACGCAGTATTTT,CSVVRDRRDTQYF
TRBD2,TRBJ2-6,TRBV11-1,NA,TGTGCCAGCAGCCCTGGGGGGGCTGGGGCCAACGTCCTGACTTTC,CASSPGGAGANVLTF
TRBD1,TRBJ2-1,TRBV5-1,NA,TGCGCCAGCAGCTTCGACAGGGGTTACAATGAGCAGTTCTTC,CASSFDRGYNEQFF
TRBD2,TRBJ2-1,TRBV25-1,few,TGTGCCAGCAGTGAATCGGGCCTAGCGGGGGGTAATGAGCAGTTCTTC,CASSESGLAGGNEQFF
NA,TRBJ2-7,TRBV7-3,NA,TGTGCCAGCAGCTTATCCCCCCTCCACAGCTCCTACGAGCAGTACTTC,CASSLSPLHSSYEQYF
TRBD1,TRBJ2-3,TRBV18,NA,TGTGCCAGCTCATCACGATTTACAGGGGGTGGAGCAGATACGCAGTATTTT,CASSSRFTGGGADTQYF
NA,TRBJ2-3,TRBV5-4,NA,TGTGCCAGCAGCTTGGGTACGGGCACAGATACGCAGTATTTT,CASSLGTGTDTQYF
NA,TRBJ2-1,TRBV13,few,TGTGCCAGCAGCTTACCGAGGGGGAAGCAGTTCTTC,CASSLPRGKQFF
NA,TRBJ2-1,TRBV10-3,NA,TGTGCCATCAGTGCCCCGTGGGGGCAGGGGCTGGAGCAGTTCTTC,CAISAPWGQGLEQFF
TRBD2,TRBJ2-1,TRBV27,NA,TGTGCCAGCAGTCTCCTGACTAGCGGGAAGTACAATGAGCAGTTCTTC,CASSLLTSGKYNEQFF
NA,TRBJ2-3,TRBV12-5,NA,TGTGCTAGTGGTCCGGGATCAAGCACAGATACGCAGTATTTT,CASGPGSSTDTQYF
NA,TRBJ2-7,TRBV13,few,TGTGCCAGCAGCCAAACCGGGACATTATACGAGCAGTACTTC,CASSQTGTLYEQYF
NA,TRBJ1-2,TRBV19,NA,TGTGCCAGTAAAAGAACCCAGGGACCCTATGGCTACACCTTC,CASKRTQGPYGYTF
TRBD2,TRBJ2-7,TRBV7-9,NA,TGTGCCAGCAGCTTAGGGCGGGAGATCTACGAGCAGTACTTC,CASSLGREIYEQYF
NA,TRBJ2-5,TRBV7-2,few,TGTGCCAGCAGCTTAATCGGCGGTTCAGAGACCCAGTACTTC,CASSLIGGSETQYF
NA,TRBJ1-1,TRBV14,few,TGTGCCAGCAGCCCCGGGAAAGGGGTTGAAGCTTTCTTT,CASSPGKGVEAFF